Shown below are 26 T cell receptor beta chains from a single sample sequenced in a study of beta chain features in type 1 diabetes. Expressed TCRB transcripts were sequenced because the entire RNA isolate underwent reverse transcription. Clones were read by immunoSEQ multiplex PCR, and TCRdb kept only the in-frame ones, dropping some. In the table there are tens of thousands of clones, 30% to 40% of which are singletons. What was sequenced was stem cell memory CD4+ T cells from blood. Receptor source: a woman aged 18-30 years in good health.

CDR3: CASTLWDLGGTEAFF. The CDR3 DNA sequence: TGTGCCAGCACCCTCTGGGACCTGGGGGGCACTGAAGCTTTCTTT. V and J are TRBV7-9 and TRBJ1-1; D is possibly TRBD1 (5 bases). V lost 7 bases and J lost 4, with 19 bases in between. The CDR3 consists of 15 residues. Germline-derived CDR1 and CDR2 are SEHNR and FQNEAQ (reference sequence). The entire variable domain, with the rest obtained from reference TRBV7-9 and TRBJ1-1, is as follows: DTGVSQNPRHKITKRGQNVTFRCDPISEHNRLYWYRQTLGQGPEFLTYFQNEAQLEKSRLLSDRFSAERPKGSFSTLEIQRTEQGDSAMYLCASTLWDLGGTEAFFGQGTRLTVV.

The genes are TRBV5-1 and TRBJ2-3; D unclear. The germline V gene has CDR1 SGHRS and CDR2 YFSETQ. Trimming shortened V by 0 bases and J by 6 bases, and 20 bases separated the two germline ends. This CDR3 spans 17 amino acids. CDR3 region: CASSLARLIISSDTQYF. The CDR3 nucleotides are TGCGCCAGCAGCTTGGCCCGACTCATCATCAGCTCGGATACGCAGTATTTT. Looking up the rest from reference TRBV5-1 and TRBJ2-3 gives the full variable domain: KAGVTQTPRYLIKTRGQQVTLSCSPISGHRSVSWYQQTPGQGLQFLFEYFSETQRNKGNFPGRFSGRQFSNSRSEMNVSTLELGDSALYLCASSLARLIISSDTQYFGPGTRLTVL.

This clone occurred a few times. The CDR3 here is CASGETGGREAFF. CDR3 DNA sequence: TGTGCTAGTGGCGAGACAGGGGGCCGTGAAGCTTTCTTT. The chain links TRBV12-5 to TRBJ1-1, with TRBD1 matching over 10 bases. Unmatched junction bases numbered 5, after V lost 6 bases and J lost 7 bases. This CDR3 spans 13 amino acids. The V gene's germline CDR1 is LGHNT and CDR2 FRNRAP. The variable domain in full, with the rest retrieved from reference TRBV12-5 and TRBJ1-1, is DARVTQTPRHKVTEMGQEVTMRCQPILGHNTVFWYRQTMMQGLELLAYFRNRAPLDDSGMPKDRFSAEMPDATLATLKIQPSEPRDSAVYFCASGETGGREAFFGQGTRLTVV.

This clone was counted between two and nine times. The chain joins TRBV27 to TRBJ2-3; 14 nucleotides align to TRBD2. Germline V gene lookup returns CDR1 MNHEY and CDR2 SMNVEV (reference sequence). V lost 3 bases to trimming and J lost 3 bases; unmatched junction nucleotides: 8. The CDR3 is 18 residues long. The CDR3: CASSLRLAGGVGTDTQYF. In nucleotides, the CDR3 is TGTGCCAGCAGTTTGAGACTAGCGGGAGGGGTTGGTACAGATACGCAGTATTTT.

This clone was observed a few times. Here the CDR3 reads CATSPRAGPYEQYF. DNA of the CDR3: TGTGCCACCAGCCCGCGGGCGGGGCCCTACGAGCAGTACTTC. The chain couples TRBV15 to TRBJ2-7; a possible D gene is TRBD2 (6 bases). Germline-derived CDR1 and CDR2 are LNHNV and YYDKDF (reference sequence). The CDR3 is 14 amino acids. V lost 5 bases, J lost 2 bases, and 13 bases lay in between. Complete variable domain (other parts from reference TRBV15 and TRBJ2-7): DAMVIQNPRYQVTQFGKPVTLSCSQTLNHNVMYWYQQKSSQAPKLLFHYYDKDFNNEADTPDNFQSRRPNTSFCFLDIRSPGLGDTAMYLCATSPRAGPYEQYFGPGTRLTVT.

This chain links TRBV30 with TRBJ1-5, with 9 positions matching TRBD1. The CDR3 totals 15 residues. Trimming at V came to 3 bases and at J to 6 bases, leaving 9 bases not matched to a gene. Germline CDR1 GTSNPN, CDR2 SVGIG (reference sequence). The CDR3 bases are TGTGCCTGGAGGGGACAGGGTGGCGCCGGTCAGCCCCAGCATTTT. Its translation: CAWRGQGGAGQPQHF. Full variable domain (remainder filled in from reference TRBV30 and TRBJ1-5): SQTIHQWPATLVQPVGSPLSLECTVEGTSNPNLYWYRQAAGRGLQLLFYSVGIGQISSEVPQNLSASRPQDRQFILSSKKLLLSDSGFYLCAWRGQGGAGQPQHFGDGTRLSIL.

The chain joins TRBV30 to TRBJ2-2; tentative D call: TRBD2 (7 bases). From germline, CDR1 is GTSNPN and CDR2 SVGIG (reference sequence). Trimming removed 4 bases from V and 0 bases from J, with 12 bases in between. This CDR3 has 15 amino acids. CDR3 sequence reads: CAWKGGGANTGELFF. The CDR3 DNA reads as TGTGCCTGGAAAGGGGGGGGCGCGAACACCGGGGAGCTGTTTTTT.

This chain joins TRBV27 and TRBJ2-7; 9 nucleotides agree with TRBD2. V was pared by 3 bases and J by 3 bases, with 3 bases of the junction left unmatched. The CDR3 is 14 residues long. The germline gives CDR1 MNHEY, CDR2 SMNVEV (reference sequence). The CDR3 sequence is CASSFKAGGYEQYF. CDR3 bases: TGTGCCAGCAGTTTTAAAGCGGGGGGCTACGAGCAGTACTTC.

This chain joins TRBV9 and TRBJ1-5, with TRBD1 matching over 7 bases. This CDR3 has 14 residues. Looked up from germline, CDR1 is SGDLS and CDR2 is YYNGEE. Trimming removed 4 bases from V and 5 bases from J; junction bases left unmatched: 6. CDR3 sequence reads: CASSTRGFDQPQHF. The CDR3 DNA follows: TGTGCCAGCAGCACCAGGGGGTTCGATCAGCCCCAGCATTTT.

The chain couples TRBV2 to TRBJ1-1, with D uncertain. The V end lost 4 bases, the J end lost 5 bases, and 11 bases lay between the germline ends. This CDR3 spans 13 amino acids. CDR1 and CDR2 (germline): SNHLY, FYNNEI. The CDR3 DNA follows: TGTGCCAGCAGTGTGGGAGAGGCGACTGAAGCTTTCTTT. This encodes CASSVGEATEAFF.

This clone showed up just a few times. The CDR3 reads CASSPAGPGNTEAFF. CDR3 in DNA: TGTGCCAGCAGCCCGGCAGGGCCTGGGAACACTGAAGCTTTCTTT. The J gene is TRBJ1-1, the V gene TRBV5-4, with D perhaps TRBD1 (5 bases). The CDR3 runs 15 residues. V lost 4 bases and J lost 1, with 14 bases in between. Germline V lookup: CDR1 SGHNT, CDR2 YYREEE (reference sequence).

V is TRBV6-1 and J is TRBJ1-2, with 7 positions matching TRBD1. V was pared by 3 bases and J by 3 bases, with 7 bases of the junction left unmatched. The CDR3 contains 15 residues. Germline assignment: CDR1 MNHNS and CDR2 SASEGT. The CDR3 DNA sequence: TGTGCCAGCAGTGAGGGACAGAAGTATGACTATGGCTACACCTTC. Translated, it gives CASSEGQKYDYGYTF.

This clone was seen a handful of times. The CDR3 DNA reads TGTGCCAGTAGTGGAGACACTGAAGCTTTCTTT. Translated, it gives CASSGDTEAFF. The J gene is TRBJ1-1, the V gene TRBV19; D is undetermined. CDR3 length: 11 amino acids. V gave up 5 bases and J gave up 3 bases, with 4 bases separating them. Germline V gene lookup returns CDR1 LNHDA and CDR2 SQIVND (reference sequence).

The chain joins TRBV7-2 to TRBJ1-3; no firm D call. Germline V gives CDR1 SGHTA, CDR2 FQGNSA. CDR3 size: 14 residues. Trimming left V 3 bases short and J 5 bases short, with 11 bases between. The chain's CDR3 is CASSLSGKRNTIYF. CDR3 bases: TGTGCCAGCAGCTTGTCCGGGAAAAGAAACACCATATATTTT.

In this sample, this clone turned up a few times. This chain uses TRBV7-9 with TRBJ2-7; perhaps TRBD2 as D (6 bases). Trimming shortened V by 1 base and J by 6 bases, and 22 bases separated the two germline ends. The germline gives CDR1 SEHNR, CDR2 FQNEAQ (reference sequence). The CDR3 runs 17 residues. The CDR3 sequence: CASSLGDFPLPHPEQYF. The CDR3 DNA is TGTGCCAGCAGCTTAGGGGACTTCCCCCTGCCTCATCCCGAGCAGTACTTC.

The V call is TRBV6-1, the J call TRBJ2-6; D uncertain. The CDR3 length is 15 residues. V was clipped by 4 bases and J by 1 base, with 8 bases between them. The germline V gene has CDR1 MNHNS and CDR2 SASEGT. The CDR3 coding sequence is TGTGCCAGCAGTGGTCAGAGGTCTGGGGCCAACGTCCTGACTTTC. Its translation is CASSGQRSGANVLTF.

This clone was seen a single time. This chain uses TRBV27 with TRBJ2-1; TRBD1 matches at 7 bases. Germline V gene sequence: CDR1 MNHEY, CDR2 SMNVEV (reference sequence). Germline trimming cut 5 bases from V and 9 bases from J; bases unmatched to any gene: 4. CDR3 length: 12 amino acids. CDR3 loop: CASSPRQGEQFF. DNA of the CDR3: TGTGCCAGCAGTCCAAGACAGGGTGAGCAGTTCTTC.

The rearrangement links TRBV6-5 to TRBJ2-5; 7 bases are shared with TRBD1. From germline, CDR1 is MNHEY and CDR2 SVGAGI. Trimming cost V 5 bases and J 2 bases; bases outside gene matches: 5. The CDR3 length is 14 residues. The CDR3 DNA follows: TGTGCCAGCAGTCGGGGACAGAATCAAGAGACCCAGTACTTC. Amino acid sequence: CASSRGQNQETQYF.

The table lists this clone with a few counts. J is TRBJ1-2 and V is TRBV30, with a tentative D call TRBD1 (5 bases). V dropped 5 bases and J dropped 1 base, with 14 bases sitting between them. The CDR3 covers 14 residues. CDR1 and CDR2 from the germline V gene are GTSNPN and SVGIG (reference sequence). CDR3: CAWGNQGLNYGYTF. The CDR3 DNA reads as TGTGCCTGGGGAAACCAGGGCCTTAACTATGGCTACACCTTC. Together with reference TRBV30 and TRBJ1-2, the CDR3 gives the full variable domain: SQTIHQWPATLVQPVGSPLSLECTVEGTSNPNLYWYRQAAGRGLQLLFYSVGIGQISSEVPQNLSASRPQDRQFILSSKKLLLSDSGFYLCAWGNQGLNYGYTFGSGTRLTVV.

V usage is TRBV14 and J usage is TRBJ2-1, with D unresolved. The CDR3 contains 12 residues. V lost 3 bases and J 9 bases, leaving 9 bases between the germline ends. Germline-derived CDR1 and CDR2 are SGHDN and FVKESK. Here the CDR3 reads CASSHRASEQFF. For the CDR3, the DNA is TGTGCCAGCAGCCACCGTGCGAGTGAGCAGTTCTTC.

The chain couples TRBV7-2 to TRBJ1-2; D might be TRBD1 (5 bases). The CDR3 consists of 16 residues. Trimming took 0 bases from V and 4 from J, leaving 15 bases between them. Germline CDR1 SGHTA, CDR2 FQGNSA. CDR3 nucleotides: TGTGCCAGCAGCTTAGCGGGGACGCGGAGGGGCTATGGCTACACCTTC. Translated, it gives CASSLAGTRRGYGYTF. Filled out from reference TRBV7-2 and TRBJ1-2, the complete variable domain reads GAGVSQSPSNKVTEKGKDVELRCDPISGHTALYWYRQSLGQGLEFLIYFQGNSAPDKSGLPSDRFSAERTGGSVSTLTIQRTQQEDSAVYLCASSLAGTRRGYGYTFGSGTRLTVV.

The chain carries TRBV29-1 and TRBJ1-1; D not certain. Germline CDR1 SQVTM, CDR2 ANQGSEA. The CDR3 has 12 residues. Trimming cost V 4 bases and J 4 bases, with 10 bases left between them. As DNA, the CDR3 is TGCAGCGTTGTCAGAGCGAGCACTGAAGCTTTCTTT. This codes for CSVVRASTEAFF.

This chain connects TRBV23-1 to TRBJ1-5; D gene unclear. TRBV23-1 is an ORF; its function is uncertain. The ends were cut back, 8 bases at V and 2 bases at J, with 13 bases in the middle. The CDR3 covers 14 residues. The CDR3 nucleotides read TGCGCCAGCCGTACCCAGCGGGGCAATCAGCCCCAGCATTTT. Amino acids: CASRTQRGNQPQHF.

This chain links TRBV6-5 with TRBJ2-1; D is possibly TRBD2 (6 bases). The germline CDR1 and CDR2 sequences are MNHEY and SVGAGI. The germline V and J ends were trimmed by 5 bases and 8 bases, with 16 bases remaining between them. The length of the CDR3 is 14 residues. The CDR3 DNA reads TGTGCCAGCAGTAACGCGGGGTACATTGATGAGCAGTTCTTC. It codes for CASSNAGYIDEQFF.

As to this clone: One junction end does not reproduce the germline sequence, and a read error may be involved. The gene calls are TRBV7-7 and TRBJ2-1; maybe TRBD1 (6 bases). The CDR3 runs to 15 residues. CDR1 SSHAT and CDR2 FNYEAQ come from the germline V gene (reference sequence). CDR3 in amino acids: CASSPTGNSYNEQFF. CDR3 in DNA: TGTGCTAGCAGCCCGACAGGCAACTCCTACAATGAGCAGTTCTTC. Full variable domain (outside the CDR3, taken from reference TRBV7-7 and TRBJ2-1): GAGVSQSPRYKVTKRGQDVTLRCDPISSHATLYWYQQALGQGPEFLTYFNYEAQPDKSGLPSDRFSAERPEGSISTLTIQRTEQRDSAMYRCASSPTGNSYNEQFFGPGTRLTVL.

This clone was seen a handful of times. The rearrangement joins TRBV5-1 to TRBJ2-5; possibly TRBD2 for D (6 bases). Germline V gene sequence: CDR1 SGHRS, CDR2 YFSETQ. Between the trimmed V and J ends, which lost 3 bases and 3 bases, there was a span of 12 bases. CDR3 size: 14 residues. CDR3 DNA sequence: TGCGCCAGCAGCTGGAGGACTACCGAAGAGACCCAGTACTTC. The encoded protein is CASSWRTTEETQYF.